These 22 T cell receptor beta chains originate from one sample sequenced in a study of blood T cell repertoires in COVID-19. The repertoire was sequenced with immunoSEQ multiplex PCR; TCRdb's copy has only in-frame clones and lacks some. The sample consists of 120,000 to 150,000 clones, roughly 81% of them appearing once. The sequenced material came from peripheral blood. These TCRs come from a human donor with acute or convalescent COVID-19. The donor label of this sample is uncertain.

The chain uses TRBV5-1 and TRBJ1-1; possibly TRBD1 for D (6 bases). The germline V gene encodes CDR1 SGHRS and CDR2 YFSETQ. V was clipped by 6 bases and J by 5 bases, with 20 bases between them. CDR3 length: 15 residues. CDR3 in DNA: TGCGCCAGCACCTGGGGGCGGACCGGCGGAACTGAAGCTTTCTTT. It yields the protein CASTWGRTGGTEAFF.

The chain carries TRBV6-2 or TRBV6-3 and TRBJ1-2; D remains ambiguous. Trimming left V 4 bases short and J 2 bases short, with 23 bases between. CDR3 length: 18 residues. Germline V gene data show CDR1 as MNHEY and CDR2 as SVGEGT. CDR3 DNA sequence: TGTGCCAGCAGTTCGCCGAGGTCGGGTAGGCCAGCGAACTATGGCTACACCTTC. Translation gives CASSSPRSGRPANYGYTF.

This rearrangement joins TRBV19 to TRBJ1-6; D gene uncertain. CDR3 length: 17 amino acids. Germline V CDR1 and CDR2: LNHDA, SQIVND (reference sequence). Trimming shortened V by 2 bases and J by 0 bases, and 11 bases separated the two germline ends. CDR3 sequence: CASSIRSSSSYNSPLHF. The CDR3 DNA reads as TGTGCCAGTAGTATACGAAGTTCTAGCTCCTATAATTCACCCCTCCACTTT. Together with reference TRBV19 and TRBJ1-6, the CDR3 gives the full variable domain: DGGITQSPKYLFRKEGQNVTLSCEQNLNHDAMYWYRQDPGQGLRLIYYSQIVNDFQKGDIAEGYSVSREKKESFPLTVTSAQKNPTAFYLCASSIRSSSSYNSPLHFGNGTRLTVT.

This clone showed up just once. V is TRBV11-1 and J is TRBJ2-7, with D perhaps TRBD2 (6 bases). CDR1 is SGHAT, CDR2 FQDESV, per germline (reference sequence). Between the trimmed V and J ends, which lost 0 bases and 4 bases, there was a span of 13 bases. The CDR3 is 15 residues long. The CDR3 loop reads CASSLAAGGAYEQYV. CDR3 in DNA: TGTGCCAGCAGCTTAGCAGCGGGTGGGGCGTACGAGCAGTACGTC.

This rearrangement joins TRBV19 to TRBJ1-5; D gene uncertain. V was shortened by 7 bases and J by 1 base, with 11 bases between the two germline ends. Germline CDR1 LNHDA, CDR2 SQIVND (reference sequence). The CDR3 spans 14 residues. As DNA, the CDR3 is TGTGCCAGTAAACTGAGAGAGAGCAATCAGCCCCAGCATTTT. It encodes CASKLRESNQPQHF.

This clone came up a few times. V is TRBV6-1 and J is TRBJ1-5; D not certain. The CDR3 runs to 14 residues. The germline V gene has CDR1 MNHNS and CDR2 SASEGT. V lost 3 bases to trimming and J lost 7 bases, with 13 bases between them. The CDR3 nucleotides read TGTGCCAGCAGTGAGATGGCATCTCGCCAGCCCCAGCATTTT. Protein sequence: CASSEMASRQPQHF.

The CDR3 coding sequence is TGCAGTGCTAGTAACAGGGCGTATACTAGCACAGATACGCAGTATTTT. Translating it yields CSASNRAYTSTDTQYF. V and J are TRBV20-1 and TRBJ2-3; D may be TRBD1 (6 bases). Germline loops: CDR1 DFQATT, CDR2 SNEGSKA (reference sequence). V lost 3 bases, J lost 0 bases, and 16 bases lay in between. The CDR3 loop spans 16 amino acids.

The chain couples TRBV28 to TRBJ2-3; weak D call: TRBD2 (5 bases). Germline V gene sequence: CDR1 MDHEN, CDR2 SYDVKM. V lost 6 bases, J lost 1 base, and 11 bases lay in between. This CDR3 spans 14 amino acids. CDR3 amino acids: CASRPRAGTDTQYF. CDR3 DNA: TGTGCCAGCAGGCCGCGGGCAGGCACAGATACGCAGTATTTT.

V usage is TRBV6-5 and J usage is TRBJ1-2; 8 bases map to TRBD1. The CDR3 runs 14 residues. Germline V gene data show CDR1 as MNHEY and CDR2 as SVGAGI. V gave up 6 bases and J gave up 7 bases; unmatched junction bases: 10. The CDR3 spells CASRPGQGTAGYTF. The CDR3 bases are TGTGCCAGCAGACCCGGACAGGGAACGGCTGGCTACACCTTC.

The chain has TRBV18 and TRBJ2-1; tentatively, D is TRBD1 (5 bases). CDR3 length equals 12 residues. Germline V gives CDR1 KGHSH, CDR2 LQKENI. Trimming pared 3 bases from V and 7 bases from J, leaving 7 bases between. Here the CDR3 DNA reads TGTGCCAGCTCACCTGGGGCAAATGAGCAGTTCTTC. The encoded protein is CASSPGANEQFF.

CDR3 DNA sequence: TGTGCCAGCAGCCCCGGAGTCCGGAGGAACACTGAAGCTTTCTTT. This encodes CASSPGVRRNTEAFF. The J gene is TRBJ1-1, the V gene TRBV3-1 (or the pseudogene TRBV3-2), with D uncertain. The CDR3 loop spans 15 amino acids. Trimming pared 4 bases from V and 1 base from J, leaving 13 bases between. CDR1 LGHDT and CDR2 YNNKEL come from the germline V gene (reference sequence).

V and J are TRBV13 and TRBJ1-2; 7 bases match TRBD1. J was trimmed by 7 bases and V by 5 bases; bases with no gene match: 4. This CDR3 comprises 12 residues. Germline CDR1 and CDR2: PRHDT and FYEKMQ (reference sequence). The CDR3 region has the DNA TGTGCCAGCAGCCACAGGACAGGTGGCTACACCTTC. It translates to CASSHRTGGYTF.

The CDR3 sequence: CASSGAETDSFFYGYTF. In DNA form, the CDR3 reads TGTGCCAGCAGTGGGGCCGAGACAGATTCCTTTTTCTATGGCTACACCTTC. The chain combines TRBV5-6 with TRBJ1-2; the D gene is possibly TRBD1 (5 bases). The CDR3 extends over 17 amino acids. The V end was cut by 5 bases, the J end by 4 bases, with 24 bases between. Germline values: CDR1 SGHDT, CDR2 YYEEEE.

The rearrangement uses TRBV2 and TRBJ1-2, with TRBD1 matching 9 bases. CDR1 and CDR2 (germline): SNHLY, FYNNEI. This CDR3 is built from 15 residues. V was clipped by 9 bases and J by 4 bases; unmatched bases: 12. CDR3 protein: CASRRTGEDSYGYTF. CDR3 DNA sequence: TGTGCCAGTCGTAGGACAGGGGAGGATAGCTATGGCTACACCTTC.

This chain connects TRBV5-5 to TRBJ2-7; 8 nucleotides match TRBD1. V was clipped by 1 base and J by 2 bases; unmatched bases: 5. The CDR3 totals 15 residues. Germline V gene sequence: CDR1 SGHKS, CDR2 YYEKEE (reference sequence). The CDR3 DNA follows: TGTGCCAGCAGCTTGACCCGGGACAGGACCTACGAGCAGTACGTC. Its translation: CASSLTRDRTYEQYV.

The rearrangement uses TRBV7-6 and TRBJ2-5; tentative D call: TRBD1 (6 bases). V was trimmed by 4 bases and J by 5 bases, leaving 17 bases between them. This CDR3 is 15 amino acids long. Germline V lookup: CDR1 SGHVS, CDR2 FNYEAQ. In nucleotides, the CDR3 is TGTGCCAGCAGCTCTCGAGGACAGTCAGGGGAGACCCAGTACTTC. This codes for CASSSRGQSGETQYF. Full variable domain (outside the CDR3, taken from reference TRBV7-6 and TRBJ2-5): GAGVSQSPRYKVTKRGQDVALRCDPISGHVSLYWYRQALGQGPEFLTYFNYEAQQDKSGLPNDRFSAERPEGSISTLTIQRTEQRDSAMYRCASSSRGQSGETQYFGPGTRLLVL.

The chain employs TRBV13 and TRBJ2-7; D gene unclear. Per germline, CDR1 PRHDT and CDR2 FYEKMQ (reference sequence). CDR3 length: 15 amino acids. V gave up 4 bases and J gave up 2 bases, with 15 bases separating them. CDR3 nucleotides: TGTGCCAGCAGCTCGCAGGCTCTCATCCCCTACGAGCAGTACTTC. Encoded protein: CASSSQALIPYEQYF. The full variable domain, in which reference TRBV13 and TRBJ2-7 provide the parts outside the CDR3, is AAGVIQSPRHLIKEKRETATLKCYPIPRHDTVYWYQQGPGQDPQFLISFYEKMQSDKGSIPDRFSAQQFSDYHSELNMSSLELGDSALYFCASSSQALIPYEQYFGPGTRLTVT.

The J gene is TRBJ1-6, the V gene TRBV14; unclear D gene. CDR1 is SGHDN, CDR2 FVKESK, per germline. V was pared by 2 bases and J by 11 bases, with 13 bases between. CDR3 length: 14 amino acids. The chain's CDR3 is CASSQSQRRAPLHF. The CDR3 DNA reads as TGTGCCAGCAGCCAATCCCAAAGGCGGGCACCCCTCCACTTT.

This rearrangement joins TRBV4-1 to TRBJ1-1, with D tentatively TRBD1 (6 bases). CDR1 and CDR2 (germline): MGHRA, YSYEKL. The CDR3 is made up of 18 amino acids. V lost 0 bases and J 2 bases, leaving 19 bases between the germline ends. In nucleotides, the CDR3 is TGCGCCAGCAGCCAAGAGGGTCTGACGACAGGCTATAACACTGAAGCTTTCTTT. As protein: CASSQEGLTTGYNTEAFF.

The chain uses TRBV28 and TRBJ1-3, with 9 bases aligning to TRBD1. Germline trimming cut 6 bases from V and 2 bases from J; bases unmatched to any gene: 5. CDR1 is MDHEN and CDR2 is SYDVKM in the germline V gene. The CDR3 extends over 15 amino acids. CDR3 sequence reads: CASSAQGAPGNTIYF. Here the CDR3 DNA reads TGTGCCAGCAGCGCACAGGGGGCACCTGGAAACACCATATATTTT.

The chain employs TRBV2 and TRBJ2-1; no clear D gene. This CDR3 contains 15 residues. Trimming removed 7 bases at V and 0 bases at J, with 13 bases between. CDR1 and CDR2 (germline): SNHLY, FYNNEI. The CDR3 is CASTYMVSSYNEQFF. CDR3 nucleotide sequence: TGTGCCAGCACCTATATGGTGAGCTCCTACAATGAGCAGTTCTTC.

This chain connects TRBV10-3 to TRBJ2-6, with D unresolved. Per germline, CDR1 ENHRY and CDR2 SYGVKD. The CDR3 loop spans 17 amino acids. Trimming took 4 bases from V and 2 from J, leaving 15 bases between them. In DNA, the CDR3 is TGTGCCATCAGTGCCCTTACCGGGTCCCCTGGGGCCAACGTCCTGACTTTC. Translated: CAISALTGSPGANVLTF.